These 2 T cell receptor beta chains came from one sample sequenced in a study of T cell responses to AZD1222 COVID-19 vaccine. The repertoire was sequenced with immunoSEQ multiplex PCR; TCRdb's copy has only in-frame clones and lacks some. This table has roughly 150,000 clones, 92% appearing once. This specimen was peripheral blood, taken 28 days after the second AZD1222 dose. These receptors were obtained from an adult who received the AZD1222 COVID-19 vaccine.

CDR3 in amino acids: CAISAFDRESQGYTF. In DNA, the CDR3 is TGTGCCATCAGCGCCTTCGACAGGGAAAGCCAGGGCTACACCTTC. The rearrangement uses TRBV10-3 and TRBJ1-2; 7 positions match TRBD1. The V gene's germline CDR1 is ENHRY and CDR2 SYGVKD. The CDR3 has 15 residues. J gave up 8 bases and V 6 bases, and 15 bases lay outside the gene matches.

The chain has TRBV4-1 and TRBJ2-7; D is possibly TRBD1 or TRBD2 (5 bases each). CDR3 length: 14 amino acids. Deletions cut 3 bases from V and 0 bases from J, with 9 bases between. CDR1 and CDR2 (germline): MGHRA, YSYEKL. DNA of the CDR3: TGCGCCAGCAGCCAGAAGGGGAGCTCCTACGAGCAGTACTTC. It yields the protein CASSQKGSSYEQYF.